The following is a T cell receptor beta chain sequence with its context. The antigen is undetermined. This record comes from a study of T cell responses to AZD1222 COVID-19 vaccine. General study findings and limits: After two AZD1222 doses, spike-specific TCR breadth and depth rose versus day 0.

Libraries were prepared by immunoSEQ multiplex PCR; TCRdb keeps only in-frame clonotypes and omits some of them. The sample includes about 98,000 clones, just over 85% of them seen just once. The V and J ends lost 0 bases and 2 bases, in that order; junction bases with no gene match: 4. Germline V gene lookup returns CDR1 LNHNV and CDR2 YYDKDF (reference sequence). The CDR3 length is 17 residues. The specimen comprised peripheral blood, sampled on day 0 of MenACWY control vaccination. The source is an adult in good health. The chain employs TRBV15 and TRBJ1-5; 10 nucleotides match TRBD1. The CDR3 nucleotides are TGTGCCACCAGCAGAGACCGGGACAGGGGCGGCAATCAGCCCCAGCATTTT. Protein product: CATSRDRDRGGNQPQHF.